This passage covers 19 T cell receptor beta chains from one sample sequenced in a study of Graves' ophthalmopathy and Graves' hyperthyroidism. CDR3 regions of TCR beta were amplified from RNA transcripts. Amplification began with first-round RT-PCR using HTBI primers, then second-round multiplex PCR was performed. In TCRdb, the multiplex PCR reads were re-called with MiXCR into one record per CDR3 protein. Among around 340,000 distinct CDR3 sequences, about a sixth were seen once, and the ten largest hold over 9%. What was sequenced was peripheral blood. The receptors were sampled from an adult man with Graves' ophthalmopathy.

This clonotype was counted many times. This rearrangement joins TRBV6-1 to TRBJ1-2, with TRBD1 matching 7 bases. The CDR3 covers 15 residues. Germline CDR1 is MNHNS and CDR2 is SASEGT. The J segment lost 4 bases and the V segment lost 6 bases, leaving 11 bases of the junction unmatched. The CDR3 coding sequence is TGTGCCAGCAGCCCAGAGCCGGGACAGAGCTATGGCTACACCTTC. It specifies CASSPEPGQSYGYTF.

This clonotype was seen at least ten times. The V gene is TRBV27, the J gene TRBJ2-2; a weak D match, TRBD1 (7 bases). The CDR3 is 14 residues long. In germline, CDR1 is MNHEY, CDR2 SMNVEV (reference sequence). Trimming removed 6 bases at V and 4 bases at J, with 12 bases between. The CDR3 DNA sequence: TGTGCCAGCAGCAGGGGGGCGGGCACCGGGGAGCTGTTTTTT. The encoded protein is CASSRGAGTGELFF.

A few counts support this clonotype. The chain combines TRBV30 with TRBJ1-2, with D possibly being TRBD1 (6 bases). CDR3 length: 13 residues. CDR1 is GTSNPN and CDR2 is SVGIG in the germline V gene (reference sequence). CDR3 sequence: CVLSDSTPYGYTF. In nucleotides, the CDR3 is TGTGTCTTGTCGGACAGTACACCCTATGGCTACACCTTC.

This clonotype was recorded many times. This rearrangement joins TRBV3-1 to TRBJ2-7; 11 nucleotides match TRBD2. CDR1 is LGHDT and CDR2 is YNNKEL in the germline V gene (reference sequence). Trimming cost V 4 bases and J 5 bases; bases outside gene matches: 10. CDR3 length: 16 amino acids. CDR3 protein: CASSPRSGRAGDEQYF. Written as DNA, the CDR3 is TGTGCCAGCAGCCCCCGTAGCGGGAGGGCCGGCGACGAGCAGTACTTC.

The V and J genes are TRBV20-1 and TRBJ2-7, with TRBD2 matching over 11 bases. The CDR3 runs to 15 residues. V was clipped by 6 bases and J by 5 bases; unmatched bases: 12. Germline loops: CDR1 DFQATT, CDR2 SNEGSKA (reference sequence). The CDR3 sequence: CSANIAGGPQNEQYF. DNA for the CDR3: TGCAGTGCAAATATAGCGGGAGGGCCGCAAAACGAGCAGTACTTC.

This clonotype has ten or more counts. The CDR3 here is CSAPSGRINNYGYTF. The DNA for the CDR3 is TGCAGTGCACCTAGCGGCCGGATAAATAACTATGGCTACACCTTC. The V and J genes are TRBV20-1 and TRBJ1-2; D is uncertain. Trimming pared 6 bases from V and 1 base from J, leaving 18 bases between. The germline CDR1 and CDR2 sequences are DFQATT and SNEGSKA (reference sequence). The CDR3 is made up of 15 amino acids.

Only a few counts were recorded for this clonotype. The gene calls are TRBV11-2 and TRBJ2-5, with 10 bases matching TRBD2. The V segment lost 4 bases and the J segment 2 bases; nucleotides outside the gene matches: 10. Germline CDR1 SGHAT, CDR2 FQNNGV. The CDR3 spans 17 residues. This CDR3 reads CASSSSLGTSDQETQYF. CDR3 nucleotides: TGTGCCAGCAGCTCATCACTTGGGACTAGCGATCAAGAGACCCAGTACTTC.

This clonotype was seen ten or more times. The genes are TRBV7-8 and TRBJ1-2; D is undetermined. The CDR3 covers 16 residues. Germline loops: CDR1 SGHVS, CDR2 FQNEAQ. V was clipped by 1 base and J by 6 bases, with 18 bases between them. CDR3: CASSLGLFGGHHGYTF. The DNA of the CDR3 is TGTGCCAGCAGCTTAGGCCTATTCGGAGGCCACCATGGCTACACCTTC.

This clonotype occurred many times. The rearrangement uses TRBV6-2 or TRBV6-3 and TRBJ2-1; 11 nucleotides align to TRBD2. The V gene's germline CDR1 is MNHEY and CDR2 SVGEGT. This CDR3 has 15 residues. The trim removed 2 bases at V and 9 bases at J, leaving 6 bases unmatched. For the CDR3, the DNA is TGTGCCAGCAGTTACCATAGCGGGGGGGGCTTTGAGCAGTTCTTC. Its protein is CASSYHSGGGFEQFF.

This clonotype turned up a few times. V gene TRBV4-1 combines with J gene TRBJ1-1, with 7 bases lining up with TRBD1. This CDR3 region has 17 residues. Germline CDR1 MGHRA, CDR2 YSYEKL. J lost 1 base, V lost 6 bases, and 14 bases had no gene match. The CDR3 DNA follows: TGCGCCAGCAGGCAGCCGGGACAGCTGATCAAGAACACTGAAGCTTTCTTT. Translation: CASRQPGQLIKNTEAFF.

This clonotype was observed a single time. This rearrangement joins TRBV30 to TRBJ2-5, with 9 bases fitting TRBD2. The V segment lost 2 bases and the J segment 7 bases; nucleotides outside the gene matches: 2. Per the germline V gene, CDR1 is GTSNPN and CDR2 is SVGIG (reference sequence). The CDR3 is 12 amino acids. The CDR3 is CAWSPTSGTQYF. The CDR3, as DNA: TGTGCCTGGAGTCCGACTAGCGGGACCCAGTACTTC.

This clonotype was observed at least ten times. The rearrangement joins TRBV30 to TRBJ1-5; D call uncertain. V was pared by 0 bases and J by 5 bases, with 11 bases between. From germline, CDR1 is GTSNPN and CDR2 SVGIG (reference sequence). CDR3 length: 14 amino acids. CDR3 in amino acids: CAWSVGRVDQPQHF. CDR3 DNA: TGTGCCTGGAGTGTCGGGCGGGTTGATCAGCCCCAGCATTTT.

V usage is TRBV6-2 or TRBV6-3 and J usage is TRBJ2-7; 12 positions match TRBD1. V lost 5 bases, J lost 7 bases, and 18 bases stayed unmatched. In germline, CDR1 is MNHEY, CDR2 SVGEGT. CDR3 length equals 18 residues. CDR3 amino acids: CASSPSRGPGQGAGEQYF. CDR3 DNA sequence: TGTGCCAGCAGTCCCTCTCGGGGTCCGGGACAGGGGGCTGGGGAGCAGTACTTC.

This clonotype was seen repeatedly, ten times or more. The gene calls are TRBV15 and TRBJ1-6, with D perhaps TRBD1 (5 bases). Germline CDR1 LNHNV, CDR2 YYDKDF (reference sequence). Trimming stripped 9 bases from V and 7 bases from J, with 13 bases between. This CDR3 is 13 amino acids long. The CDR3 sequence: CATAGGPNSPLHF. The CDR3 DNA reads as TGTGCCACGGCGGGGGGTCCAAATTCACCCCTCCACTTT.

The table lists this clonotype with many counts. The CDR3 here is CASSLGQTRSGSPLHF. CDR3 nucleotides: TGCGCCAGCAGCTTGGGACAGACGAGGTCGGGTTCACCCCTCCACTTT. The chain combines TRBV5-1 with TRBJ1-6; D may be TRBD1 (5 bases). The CDR3 loop spans 16 amino acids. Germline V gene lookup returns CDR1 SGHRS and CDR2 YFSETQ. V lost 0 bases and J 9 bases, leaving 16 bases between the germline ends.

The J gene is TRBJ2-7, the V gene TRBV12-3 or TRBV12-4; a weak D match, TRBD2 (5 bases). CDR3 size: 16 residues. Trimming removed 4 bases from V and 0 bases from J, with 16 bases in between. The CDR3, as DNA: TGTGCCAGCAGTTACAATATGGGAGCCAGCTCCTACGAGCAGTACTTC. This gives the protein CASSYNMGASSYEQYF.

The chain recombines TRBV12-3 or TRBV12-4 with TRBJ1-6, with 8 positions matching TRBD1. There are 16 residues in the CDR3. After removal of 6 bases from V and 10 bases from J, the junction contained 14 bases not matched to a gene. The chain's CDR3 is CASSHARTGRESPLHF. CDR3 DNA: TGTGCCAGCAGCCATGCCCGGACAGGGCGGGAATCACCCCTCCACTTT.

The chain couples TRBV12-3 or TRBV12-4 to TRBJ1-2; a weak D match, TRBD1 (6 bases). The CDR3 runs 12 residues. V gave up 7 bases and J gave up 4 bases, with 10 bases separating them. CDR3: CASTLTGYGYTF. The DNA for the CDR3 is TGTGCCAGCACCTTGACAGGCTATGGCTACACCTTC.

This clonotype was seen many times. The chain joins TRBV19 to TRBJ2-7; 8 bases are shared with TRBD1. J lost 3 bases, V lost 3 bases, and 7 bases had no gene match. The CDR3 length is 15 residues. Germline lookup yields CDR1 LNHDA and CDR2 SQIVND (reference sequence). CDR3 residues: CASSISGQGIYEQYF. The DNA of the CDR3 is TGTGCCAGTAGTATTTCCGGACAGGGCATCTACGAGCAGTACTTC.